This TCR beta chain was obtained from a study of blood T cell repertoires in COVID-19. Here immunoSEQ multiplex PCR was the method, and the copy in TCRdb shows in-frame clones only, minus some. Of 200,000 to 250,000 clones in the sample, 75% to 85% were seen once. Followed longitudinally, the Seattle patients had been enrolled during active infection. Germline CDR1 MGHDK, CDR2 SYGVNS. V was shortened by 4 bases and J by 10 bases, with 17 bases between the two germline ends. The CDR3 loop spans 15 amino acids. Material for sequencing was peripheral blood. The rearrangement links TRBV25-1 to TRBJ1-6; D is possibly TRBD1 (6 bases). The origin of this receptor is a woman between 70 and 85 years old with COVID-19, enrolled during active disease. CDR3 loop: CASSAQGIGGSPLHF. In nucleotides, the CDR3 is TGTGCCAGCAGTGCACAGGGTATAGGCGGGTCACCCCTCCACTTT.